Described below is a single T cell receptor beta chain sequence and its context. V lost 4 bases to trimming and J lost 2 bases; unmatched junction nucleotides: 4. CDR1 is SGHDN, CDR2 FVKESK, per germline. The CDR3 contains 14 residues. These data originate in a study of control samples from healthy donors and cancer patients. Sequencing used immunoSEQ multiplex PCR; TCRdb keeps in-frame clones, though not all of them. This sample has about 130,000 clones; 80% to 95% occur once, and the top ten carry 0.55% to 0.65%. The chain joins TRBV14 to TRBJ2-7, with TRBD1 identical over 8 bases. Sequenced input: PBMCs. The receptor was derived from a man older than 75 with head and neck cancer. CDR3 amino acids: CASSRSTGAYEQYF. The CDR3 coding sequence is TGTGCCAGCAGCCGTTCGACAGGGGCCTACGAGCAGTACTTC.